This T cell receptor beta chain is from a study of CD8 T cells in Susac syndrome. Study in general: Among the Susac syndrome patients who underwent sequencing, about 6 had clinically active disease, while fewer than ten of them were in remission. There were Susac syndrome patients who were therapy-naive at blood draw, others on corticosteroids, and others on intravenous immunoglobulin alone.

Per the germline V gene, CDR1 is MNHEY and CDR2 is SMNVEV (reference sequence). V was pared by 2 bases and J by 6 bases, with 7 bases of the junction left unmatched. CDR3 size: 16 residues. Random hexamers were used to reverse transcribe an amount of 0.5 to 1 ug RNA. TCRdb analysed the immunoSEQ multiplex PCR reads with MiXCR anew, one entry per CDR3 protein. The sample has about 140,000 distinct CDR3 sequences; approximately 95% are singletons. The genes are TRBV27 and TRBJ2-5, with 12 nucleotides matching TRBD1. Sequenced: CD4+ T cells from PBMCs. This sequence originates from a human donor with Susac syndrome. The CDR3 bases are TGTGCCAGCAGTTTACCTGGGACAGGGGGCACGAAGACCCAGTACTTC. This gives the protein CASSLPGTGGTKTQYF.